This TCR beta chain is from a study of T cells in localized non-small cell lung cancer. The CDR3 length is 14 residues. The J segment lost 2 bases and the V segment lost 0 bases, leaving 0 bases of the junction unmatched. Germline V lookup: CDR1 SGHRS, CDR2 YFSETQ. Using immunoSEQ multiplex PCR, the repertoire was profiled, and TCRdb retains in-frame clones only, with some absent. The table lists around 12,000 clones, around four fifths of them singletons. The source of this sequence is a male donor aged 60 or over with stage I lung adenocarcinoma. This material consisted of peripheral blood, taken before any cancer treatment. The chain carries TRBV5-1 and TRBJ1-2; 8 bases agree with TRBD1. The CDR3 loop reads CASSLAGGNYGYTF. CDR3 nucleotides: TGCGCCAGCAGCTTGGCAGGGGGCAACTATGGCTACACCTTC.